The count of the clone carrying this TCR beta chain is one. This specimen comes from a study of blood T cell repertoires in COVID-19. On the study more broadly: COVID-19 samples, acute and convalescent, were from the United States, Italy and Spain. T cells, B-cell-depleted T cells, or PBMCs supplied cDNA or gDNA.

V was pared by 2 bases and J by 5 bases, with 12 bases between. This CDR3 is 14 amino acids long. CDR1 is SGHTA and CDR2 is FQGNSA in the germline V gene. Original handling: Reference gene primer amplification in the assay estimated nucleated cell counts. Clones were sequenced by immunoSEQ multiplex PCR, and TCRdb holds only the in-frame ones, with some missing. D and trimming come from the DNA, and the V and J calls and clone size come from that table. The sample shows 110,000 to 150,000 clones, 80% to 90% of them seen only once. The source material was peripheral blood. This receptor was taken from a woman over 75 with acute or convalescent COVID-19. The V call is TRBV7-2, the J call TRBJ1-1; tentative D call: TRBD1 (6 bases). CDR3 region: CASSLNRVGTEAFF. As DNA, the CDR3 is TGTGCCAGCAGCTTAAACAGGGTTGGGACTGAAGCTTTCTTT.